The 3 T cell receptor beta chains reported below all come from one sample, sequenced in a study of blood T cell repertoires in COVID-19. Measured with immunoSEQ multiplex PCR; TCRdb has only the in-frame clones, and not every one. The table records about 87,000 clones, around four fifths of them present only once. Sequenced material: peripheral blood. Receptor source: a woman in her 70s with acute or convalescent COVID-19.

V usage is TRBV12-3 or TRBV12-4 and J usage is TRBJ2-1, with D perhaps TRBD2 (5 bases). V was pared by 6 bases and J by 10 bases, with 10 bases between. The CDR3 length is 11 residues. The CDR3 is CASSATREQFF. CDR3 coding DNA: TGTGCCAGCAGCGCCACTAGGGAGCAGTTCTTC.

This chain connects TRBV19 to TRBJ1-3, with D maybe TRBD1 (5 bases). Germline assignment: CDR1 LNHDA and CDR2 SQIVND (reference sequence). The CDR3 is 16 residues long. The V and J ends lost 5 bases and 1 base respectively, with 15 bases between them. In DNA form, the CDR3 reads TGTGCCAGTAGTTCTCTGGACACTGTGTCTGGAAACACCATATATTTT. It translates to CASSSLDTVSGNTIYF.

The V and J genes are TRBV6-6 and TRBJ1-5; the match to TRBD1 covers 11 bases. The CDR3 runs to 14 residues. Germline CDR1 is MNHNY and CDR2 is SVGAGI (reference sequence). J was trimmed by 15 bases and V by 7 bases; bases with no gene match: 14. The CDR3 bases are TGTGCCAGCACCCCGGACAGGGGGCGAAATTGGTTGCATTTT. It specifies CASTPDRGRNWLHF.